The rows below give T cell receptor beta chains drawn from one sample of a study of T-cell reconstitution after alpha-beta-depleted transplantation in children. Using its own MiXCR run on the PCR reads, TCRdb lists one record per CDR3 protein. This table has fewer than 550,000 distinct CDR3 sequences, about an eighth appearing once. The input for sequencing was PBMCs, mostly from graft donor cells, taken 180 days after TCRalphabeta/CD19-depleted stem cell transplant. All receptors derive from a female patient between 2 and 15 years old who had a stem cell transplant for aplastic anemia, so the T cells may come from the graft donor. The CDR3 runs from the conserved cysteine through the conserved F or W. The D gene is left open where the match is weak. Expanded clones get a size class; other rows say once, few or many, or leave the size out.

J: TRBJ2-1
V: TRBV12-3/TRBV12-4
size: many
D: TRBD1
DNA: TGTGCCAGCAGTTTAGCTACTCCGGGACAGGGCATCAATGAGCAGTTCTTC
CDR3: CASSLATPGQGINEQFF

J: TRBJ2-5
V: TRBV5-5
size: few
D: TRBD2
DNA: TGTGCCAGCAGCATCCAGCCCGGGACTAGCGGGAGGGGGAAGACCCAGTACTTC
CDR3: CASSIQPGTSGRGKTQYF

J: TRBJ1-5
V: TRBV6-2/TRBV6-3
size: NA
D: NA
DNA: TGTGCCAGCAGTTACTCGAGGCTGCCGATTCATCAGCCCCAGCATTTT
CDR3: CASSYSRLPIHQPQHF

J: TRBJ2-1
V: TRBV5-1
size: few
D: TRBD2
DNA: TGCGCCAGCAGCATCGGACTAGCGGGCAACTACAATGAGCAGTTCTTC
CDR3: CASSIGLAGNYNEQFF

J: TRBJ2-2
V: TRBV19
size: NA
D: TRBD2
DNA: TGTGCCAGTAACTCCCTAGCGGGAGTCACCGGGGAGCTGTTTTTT
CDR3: CASNSLAGVTGELFF

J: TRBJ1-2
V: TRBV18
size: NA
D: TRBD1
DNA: TGTGCCAGCTCGACAGGGGACTATGGCTACACCTTC
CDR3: CASSTGDYGYTF

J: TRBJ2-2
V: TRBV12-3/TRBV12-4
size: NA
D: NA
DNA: TGTGCCAGCAGTTTTTCGGGGTCCGGGGAGCTGTTTTTT
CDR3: CASSFSGSGELFF

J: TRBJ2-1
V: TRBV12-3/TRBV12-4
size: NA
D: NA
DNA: TGTGCCAGCAGTTGGGTCTCAGGTAGCTGGGCCCACAATGAGCAGTTCTTC
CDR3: CASSWVSGSWAHNEQFF

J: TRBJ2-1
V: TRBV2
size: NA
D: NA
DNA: TGTGCCAGCCGATCGACAACCCCAGACTACAATGAGCAGTTCTTC
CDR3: CASRSTTPDYNEQFF

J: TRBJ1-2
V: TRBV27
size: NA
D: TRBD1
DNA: TGTGCCAGCACCCCCTCGACAGGGAACTATGGCTACACCTTC
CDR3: CASTPSTGNYGYTF

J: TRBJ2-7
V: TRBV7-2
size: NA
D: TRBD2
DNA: TGTGCCAGCAGCTTAGGGGGGGGGACTTTCAGCTCCTACGAGCAGTACTTC
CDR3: CASSLGGGTFSSYEQYF

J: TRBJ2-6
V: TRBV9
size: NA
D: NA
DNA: TGTGCCAGCAGCGCCCGTGTCGGGGCCAACGTCCTGACTTTC
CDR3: CASSARVGANVLTF

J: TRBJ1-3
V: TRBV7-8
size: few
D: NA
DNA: TGTGCCAGCAGCTTAGCCAGGGCTGTCCCCTCACTCTCTGGAAACACCATATATTTT
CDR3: CASSLARAVPSLSGNTIYF

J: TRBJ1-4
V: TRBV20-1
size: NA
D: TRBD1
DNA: TGCAGTGCTAGCGGGACAGCTTCAAAACTGTTTTTT
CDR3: CSASGTASKLFF

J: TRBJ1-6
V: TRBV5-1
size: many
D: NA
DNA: TGCGCCAGCAGCTTGGAAGGGGCGCGCCTCCACTTT
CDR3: CASSLEGARLHF

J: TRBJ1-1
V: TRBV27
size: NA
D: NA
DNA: TGTGCCAGCAGCCTACGATTCCGGGGTCGAGCTTTCTTT
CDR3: CASSLRFRGRAFF

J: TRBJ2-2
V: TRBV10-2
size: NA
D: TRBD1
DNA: TGCGCCAGCACCGGGACAGGGTTCCCAGGGGAGCTGTTTTTT
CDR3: CASTGTGFPGELFF

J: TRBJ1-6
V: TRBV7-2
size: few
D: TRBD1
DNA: TGTGCCAGCAGCTTCGTCAGGGGGGATGGAAAATCACCCCTCCACTTT
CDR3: CASSFVRGDGKSPLHF

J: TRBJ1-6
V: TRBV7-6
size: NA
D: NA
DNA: TGTGCCAGCAGCCTCCGGACGGTGAATTCACCCCTCCACTTT
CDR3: CASSLRTVNSPLHF

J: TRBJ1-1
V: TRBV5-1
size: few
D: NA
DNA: TGCGCCAGCAGCCCCCAGGGGTCGAACACTGAAGCTTTCTTT
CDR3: CASSPQGSNTEAFF

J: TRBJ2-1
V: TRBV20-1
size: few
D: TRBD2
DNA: TGCAGTGCTTGGGGGGGTTCTTCGGGACTAGCGGGCACCTACAATGAGCAGTTCTTC
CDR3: CSAWGGSSGLAGTYNEQFF

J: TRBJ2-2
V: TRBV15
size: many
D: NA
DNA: TGTGCCACCAGCAGAGATCTCGGGGAGCTGTTTTTT
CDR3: CATSRDLGELFF

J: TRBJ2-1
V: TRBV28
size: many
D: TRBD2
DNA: TGTGCCAGCAGCCCGGAGGGACTAGCGGGAGAGCATGGCTCCTACAATGAGCAGTTCTTC
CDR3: CASSPEGLAGEHGSYNEQFF

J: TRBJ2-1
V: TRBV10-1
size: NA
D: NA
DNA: TGCGCCAGCAGTGAATCCCCTCCTAGCATCAATGAGCAGTTCTTC
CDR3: CASSESPPSINEQFF

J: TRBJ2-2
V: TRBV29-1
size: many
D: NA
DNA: TGCAGCGTTGGGGGCAGGGTGAACACCGGGGAGCTGTTTTTT
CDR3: CSVGGRVNTGELFF

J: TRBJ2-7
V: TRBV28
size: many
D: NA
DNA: TGTGCCAGCACCGGAGGACAGTACTACGAGCAGTACTTC
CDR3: CASTGGQYYEQYF

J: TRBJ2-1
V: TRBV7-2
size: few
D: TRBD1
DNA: TGTGCCAGCAGCTTTCAGGGGGCTAGCTCCTACAATGAGCAGTTCTTC
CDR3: CASSFQGASSYNEQFF

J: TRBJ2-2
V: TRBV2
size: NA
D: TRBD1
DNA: TGTGCCAGCAGTGAAAAGTCCGGGACAGGGGTTTATGTCCCCGGGGAGCTGTTTTTT
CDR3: CASSEKSGTGVYVPGELFF

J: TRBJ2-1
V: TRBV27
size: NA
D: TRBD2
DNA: TGTGCCAGCAGTTTTAGCGGGAGTGGGTACAATGAGCAGTTCTTC
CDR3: CASSFSGSGYNEQFF

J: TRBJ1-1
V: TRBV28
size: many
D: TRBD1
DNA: TGTGCCAGCAGTCCACAGGGGGCCTGGGGAACTGAAGCTTTCTTT
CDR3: CASSPQGAWGTEAFF

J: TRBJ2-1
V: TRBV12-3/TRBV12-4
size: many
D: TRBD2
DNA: TGTGCCAGCAGTTTTGGGACTAGCGGGAGCAATGAGCAGTTCTTC
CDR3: CASSFGTSGSNEQFF

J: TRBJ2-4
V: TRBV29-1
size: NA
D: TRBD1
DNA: TGCAGCGTTGAAGGGCAGGGGGTTGGGATTCAGTACTTC
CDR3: CSVEGQGVGIQYF

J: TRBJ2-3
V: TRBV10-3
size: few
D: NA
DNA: TGTGCCATCACCCCGACTAGGGAGGCAGATACGCAGTATTTT
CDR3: CAITPTREADTQYF

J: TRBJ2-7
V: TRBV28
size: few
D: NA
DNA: TGTGCCAGCAGTTTAAAGGGGTTTGAGTCCTACGAGCAGTACTTC
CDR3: CASSLKGFESYEQYF

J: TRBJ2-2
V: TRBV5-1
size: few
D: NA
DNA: TGCGCCAGCAGCTTGGCGGGGGCCCTCGGCGGGGAGCTGTTTTTT
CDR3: CASSLAGALGGELFF

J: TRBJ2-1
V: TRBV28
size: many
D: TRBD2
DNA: TGTGCCAGCAGTTTATTCGGACTAGCGGGAGGGCCTTGGGGTGAGCAGTTCTTC
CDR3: CASSLFGLAGGPWGEQFF